This T cell receptor (beta chain) originates from a study of cytomegalovirus exposure and HLA in healthy donors. The study's findings and limits: Most TCR sequences showed up rarely, but some public TCRs showed up in many donors.

Losses at the gene ends were 5 bases for V and 6 bases for J; bases not matched to a gene: 5. Per the germline V gene, CDR1 is SNHLY and CDR2 is FYNNEI. CDR3 length equals 15 residues. The donors belonged to the approximately 120-subject validation cohort, separate from the roughly 650-subject first cohort. Assay used: immunoSEQ multiplex PCR; TCRdb lists only in-frame clones, some missing. The sample carries 140,000 or so clones, about 87% recorded once. This clone was found once. What it recognizes is unknown. The source is a woman under 40 in good health and CMV-seropositive. This chain links TRBV2 with TRBJ2-2; TRBD2 aligns across 11 bases. The sequencing input was PBMCs. CDR3 nucleotide sequence: TGTGCCAGCAGTTTTCTAGCGGGAGGTGCCGGGGAGCTGTTTTTT. Amino acids: CASSFLAGGAGELFF.